A selection of T cell receptor beta chains follows, all from one sample in a study of T cell repertoires in cytomegalovirus infection. TCRdb re-called the reads with MiXCR, one entry per CDR3 protein. This table holds approximately 140,000 distinct CDR3 sequences, about 6.5% found once. The sequenced sample consisted of PBMCs. These receptors were obtained from a human donor in good health (CMV status not recorded). Some clones in this sample may be carry-over from other donors' samples. CDR3s leave out the opening cysteine and the closing phenylalanine or tryptophan.

TRBJ1-4 TRBV28 ASSLFEPAATRNEKLF
TRBJ2-6 TRBV7-9 ASSASGGASGANVLT
TRBJ2-1 TRBV14 ASSQDWGEQF
TRBJ2-7 TRBV10-3 AISQAGGENEQY
TRBJ2-2 TRBV20-1 SVRNTGELF
TRBJ1-1 TRBV7-2 ATIGRVLNTEAF
TRBJ2-7 TRBV7-9 ASSLTGRYEQY
TRBJ2-1 TRBV4-1 ASSQEGLAGILEQF
TRBJ2-7 TRBV2 ASSVRKLYEQY
TRBJ1-5 TRBV12-5 ASGLGRTPNQPQH
TRBJ2-1 TRBV9 ASSVGPAGGDNEQF
TRBJ2-7 TRBV2 ASSPTAGSYEQY
TRBJ2-7 TRBV29-1 SGKRGSEQY
TRBJ2-3 TRBV29-1 SVVRGRTDTQY
TRBJ1-2 TRBV2 ASSLLLEQGFYGYT
TRBJ1-1 TRBV18 ASSPPTGTGFNTEAF
TRBJ2-4 TRBV28 ASSPYSSLAKNIQY
TRBJ2-2 TRBV5-1 ASSPQASGGTGELF
TRBJ2-7 TRBV7-9 ASSPGGAAYEQY
TRBJ1-5 TRBV12-5 ASGLVRSNTGGNQPQH
TRBJ1-1 TRBV7-9 ASSATGALNTEAF
TRBJ2-1 TRBV15 ATSLPTSGFNEQF
TRBJ1-1 TRBV28 ASSSSTEAF
TRBJ2-6 TRBV5-1 ASSPNRGGVSGANVLT
TRBJ1-4 TRBV7-6 ASTEKHPATNEKLF
TRBJ2-3 TRBV7-2 ASSFPGARRDTQY
TRBJ2-7 TRBV7-2 ASSLIGLEQY
TRBJ1-5 TRBV7-8 ASSLGRQGGQPQH
TRBJ2-2 TRBV11-2 ASSSFKLAANTGELF
TRBJ1-2 TRBV7-2 ASSSLGGGYGYT
TRBJ1-3 TRBV7-2 ASSGYGGPSKSTIY
TRBJ1-4 TRBV19 ASSPGSSTNEKLF
TRBJ2-3 TRBV7-2 ASRVGGGLGDTQY
TRBJ1-2 TRBV12-3/TRBV12-4 ASSQARRTNYGYT
TRBJ2-5 TRBV7-9 ASTAAANQETQY
TRBJ2-7 TRBV5-1 ASTSTGLRSYEQY
TRBJ1-1 TRBV12-3/TRBV12-4 ASSSGGLGDTEAF
TRBJ2-3 TRBV6-2/TRBV6-3 ASSIGDTQY
TRBJ1-4 TRBV2 ASSPTGTYREKLF
TRBJ1-3 TRBV5-1 ASSLQTWGSGNTIY
TRBJ1-5 TRBV9 ASSVGQQRDQPQH
TRBJ2-3 TRBV12-3/TRBV12-4 ASSYMGLPTDTQY
TRBJ1-1 TRBV12-3/TRBV12-4 ASSSGTGMAF
TRBJ2-1 TRBV5-1 ASSLAGNYNEQF
TRBJ2-3 TRBV7-8 ASRRRRGRDTQY
TRBJ2-6 TRBV7-2 ASSFRQGGSSGANVLT
TRBJ1-2 TRBV7-2 ASSFTRDSTIYGYT
TRBJ1-1 TRBV7-2 ASSRTWNTEAF
TRBJ1-6 TRBV7-8 ASSSQDGGRSPLH
TRBJ1-2 TRBV7-2 ASSRGANYGYT
TRBJ1-3 TRBV7-9 ASSLNPTGNTIY
TRBJ2-1 TRBV7-2 ASGAGRTRNEQF
TRBJ2-3 TRBV7-2 ASSPSTTGASQY
TRBJ2-7 TRBV19 ASSNWDREYEQY